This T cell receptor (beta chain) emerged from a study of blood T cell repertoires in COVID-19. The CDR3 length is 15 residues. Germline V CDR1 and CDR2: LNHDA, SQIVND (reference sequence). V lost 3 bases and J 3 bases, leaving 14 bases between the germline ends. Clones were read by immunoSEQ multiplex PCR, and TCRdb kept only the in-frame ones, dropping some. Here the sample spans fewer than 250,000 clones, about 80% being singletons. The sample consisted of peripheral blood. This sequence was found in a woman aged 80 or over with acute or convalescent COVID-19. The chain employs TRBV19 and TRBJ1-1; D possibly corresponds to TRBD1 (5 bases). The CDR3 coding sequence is TGTGCCAGTAGTATGAGGAGGGGCGCGGACACTGAAGCTTTCTTT. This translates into CASSMRRGADTEAFF. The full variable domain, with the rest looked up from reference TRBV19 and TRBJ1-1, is DGGITQSPKYLFRKEGQNVTLSCEQNLNHDAMYWYRQDPGQGLRLIYYSQIVNDFQKGDIAEGYSVSREKKESFPLTVTSAQKNPTAFYLCASSMRRGADTEAFFGQGTRLTVV.